Below are 21 T cell receptor beta chains sequenced from a single sample in a study of immune characteristics of hereditary and idiopathic chronic pancreatitis. The pancreas tissue came from patients undergoing total pancreatectomy with islet autotransplantation. Libraries were prepared by immunoSEQ multiplex PCR; TCRdb keeps only in-frame clonotypes and omits some of them. Among around 2,000 clones, 60% to 80% were seen once, and the ten largest hold around 17%. The sequencing input was pancreas tissue with idiopathic chronic pancreatitis. The source is a human donor with chronic pancreatitis.

Only a few counts were recorded for this clone. The genes are TRBV19 and TRBJ2-2; 7 bases agree with TRBD1. V lost 6 bases, J lost 4 bases, and 8 bases stayed unmatched. The CDR3 runs to 15 residues. Looked up from germline, CDR1 is LNHDA and CDR2 is SQIVND (reference sequence). CDR3 coding DNA: TGTGCCAGTAGCTTGGGACAGCTAAGCACCGGGGAGCTGTTTTTT. Its protein product is CASSLGQLSTGELFF. The whole variable domain, remainder taken from reference TRBV19 and TRBJ2-2, is DGGITQSPKYLFRKEGQNVTLSCEQNLNHDAMYWYRQDPGQGLRLIYYSQIVNDFQKGDIAEGYSVSREKKESFPLTVTSAQKNPTAFYLCASSLGQLSTGELFFGEGSRLTVL.

The chain uses TRBV9 and TRBJ2-1, with 10 positions matching TRBD2. This CDR3 has 15 amino acids. Germline V gives CDR1 SGDLS, CDR2 YYNGEE. The junction had 5 bases not matched to a gene; V was cut back by 0 bases and J by 8 bases. The CDR3 DNA sequence: TGTGCCAGCAGCGTAGAAGCTAGCGGGAGCTATGAGCAGTTCTTC. It is translated as CASSVEASGSYEQFF. The complete variable domain, with remaining parts taken from reference TRBV9 and TRBJ2-1, reads DSGVTQTPKHLITATGQRVTLRCSPRSGDLSVYWYQQSLDQGLQFLIQYYNGEERAKGNILERFSAQQFPDLHSELNLSSLELGDSALYFCASSVEASGSYEQFFGPGTRLTVL.

The rearrangement uses TRBV7-9 and TRBJ1-6, with D possibly matching TRBD1 (5 bases). The CDR3 sequence is 16 residues long. Germline V gives CDR1 SEHNR, CDR2 FQNEAQ (reference sequence). Trimming removed 4 bases from V and 7 bases from J, with 17 bases in between. The CDR3 DNA reads as TGTGCCAGCAGCTCGACAGCGGCAATCTTAAATTCACCCCTCCACTTT. Translating gives CASSSTAAILNSPLHF.

This chain's CDR3 is CASSLEDRGIDEQFF. In nucleotides, the CDR3 is TGTGCCAGCAGCTTAGAGGACAGGGGGATCGATGAGCAGTTCTTC. This chain links TRBV7-2 with TRBJ2-1, with TRBD1 matching 10 bases. The CDR3 totals 15 residues. V was pared by 1 base and J by 8 bases, with 5 bases of the junction left unmatched. Germline CDR1 reads SGHTA; CDR2 reads FQGNSA.

This clone came up a few times. The genes are TRBV27 and TRBJ2-1, with D perhaps matching TRBD1 or TRBD2 (5 bases each). Trimming shortened V by 1 base and J by 12 bases, and 10 bases separated the two germline ends. This CDR3 spans 12 amino acids. Germline V gene sequence: CDR1 MNHEY, CDR2 SMNVEV (reference sequence). DNA of the CDR3: TGTGCCAGCAGTTTATTGGGGGACCCGCAGTTCTTC. It encodes CASSLLGDPQFF.

J is TRBJ2-7 and V is TRBV5-5, with D uncertain. CDR1 SGHKS and CDR2 YYEKEE come from the germline V gene (reference sequence). The length of the CDR3 is 13 residues. V was clipped by 3 bases and J by 2 bases, with 9 bases between them. CDR3 sequence (DNA): TGTGCCAGCAGCTCCCCGACGGCCTACGAGCAGTACTTC. It translates to CASSSPTAYEQYF.

This clone has just one count. The J gene is TRBJ2-1, the V gene TRBV7-2; 11 nucleotides line up with TRBD1. The V segment lost 6 bases and the J segment 7 bases; nucleotides outside the gene matches: 5. Germline loops: CDR1 SGHTA, CDR2 FQGNSA. CDR3 size: 14 residues. CDR3 nucleotides: TGTGCCAGCAGGGGGGACAGGGGGAGGAATGAGCAGTTCTTC. Amino acid sequence: CASRGDRGRNEQFF.

The chain has TRBV7-9 and TRBJ1-4; TRBD1 matches at 7 bases. This CDR3 is built from 17 residues. Germline V lookup: CDR1 SEHNR, CDR2 FQNEAQ (reference sequence). V trimming: 1 base; J trimming: 0 bases; junction bases outside the gene matches: 5. CDR3 sequence reads: CASSLVGQSPTNEKLFF. DNA of the CDR3: TGTGCCAGCAGCTTAGTGGGACAGTCCCCAACTAATGAAAAACTGTTTTTT.

Comments on this clone: A junction boundary mismatches the germline segment, possibly from a read error. V gene TRBV5-4 combines with J gene TRBJ2-6; D is unclear. Looked up from germline, CDR1 is SGHNT and CDR2 is YYREEE (reference sequence). This CDR3 contains 19 residues. CDR3 region: CVSSHVPQIQAGGANVLTF. DNA for the CDR3: TGTGTCAGCAGTCACGTCCCACAAATACAAGCTGGTGGGGCCAACGTCCTGACTTTC.

This clone appeared a few times. This chain joins TRBV27 and TRBJ2-1; D not resolved. The CDR3 length is 12 residues. Trimming removed 5 bases from V and 6 bases from J, with 8 bases in between. Germline CDR1 MNHEY, CDR2 SMNVEV (reference sequence). Written as DNA, the CDR3 is TGTGCCAGCAGTGTAATAGGCAATGAGCAGTTCTTC. Amino acid sequence: CASSVIGNEQFF.

This clone occurred a few times. The CDR3 DNA reads TGCGCCAGCAGCTCTATAGCGGGCCCCTACGAGCAGTACTTC. Translating it yields CASSSIAGPYEQYF. The V gene is TRBV5-1, the J gene TRBJ2-7, with 7 bases fitting TRBD2. Germline CDR1 SGHRS, CDR2 YFSETQ. V trimming: 3 bases; J trimming: 2 bases; junction bases outside the gene matches: 5. The CDR3 runs 14 residues.

The genes are TRBV7-9 and TRBJ2-7; D ambiguous. CDR1 is SEHNR and CDR2 is FQNEAQ in the germline V gene (reference sequence). CDR3 length: 11 residues. V lost 4 bases and J lost 3, with 4 bases in between. The CDR3 loop is CASSSHYEQYF. The DNA for the CDR3 is TGTGCCAGCAGCTCTCACTACGAGCAGTACTTC.

J is TRBJ1-5 and V is TRBV10-2, with a tentative D call TRBD1 (5 bases). Between the trimmed V and J ends, which lost 5 bases and 0 bases, there was a span of 8 bases. CDR3 length equals 14 residues. Germline values: CDR1 WSHSY, CDR2 SAAADI. The CDR3 DNA follows: TGCGCCAGCAGTACGGGGGATAGCAATCAGCCCCAGCATTTT. Residues: CASSTGDSNQPQHF.

This clone was seen only once. One junction end disagrees with the germline gene, perhaps due to a read error. The rearrangement uses TRBV7-2 and TRBJ2-7; 10 bases fit TRBD2. This CDR3 region has 13 residues. The germline CDR1 and CDR2 sequences are SGHTA and FQGNSA. CDR3 protein: CASSLAGGYEQYF. Written as DNA, the CDR3 is TGTGCCAGCAGTTTAGCGGGGGGTTACGAGCAGTACTTC.

In its sample, this clone was seen once. The rearrangement uses TRBV7-2 and TRBJ2-7, with D perhaps TRBD2 (5 bases). CDR1 SGHTA and CDR2 FQGNSA come from the germline V gene. The V and J ends lost 0 bases and 8 bases respectively, with 14 bases between them. The CDR3 extends over 14 amino acids. The DNA for the CDR3 is TGTGCCAGCAGCTTAGCGAAGGGAGCGGCTCAGCAGTACTTC. Translating it yields CASSLAKGAAQQYF.

The chain couples TRBV28 to TRBJ2-7; tentative D call: TRBD2 (7 bases). Trimming stripped 8 bases from V and 4 bases from J, with 15 bases between. Germline assignment: CDR1 MDHEN and CDR2 SYDVKM. The CDR3 consists of 13 residues. Written as DNA, the CDR3 is TGTGCCAGCTCACGGGGGCGGGGGTACGAGCAGTACTTC. This codes for CASSRGRGYEQYF.

The genes are TRBV5-1 and TRBJ2-3; D gene uncertain. Trimming cost V 4 bases and J 3 bases, with 15 bases left between them. Germline CDR1 and CDR2: SGHRS and YFSETQ. The CDR3 contains 15 residues. The CDR3 DNA follows: TGCGCCAGCAGCCTCTCTGGGGTGGGAACAGATACGCAGTATTTT. Amino acids: CASSLSGVGTDTQYF.

The chain joins TRBV18 to TRBJ2-1; 8 bases align to TRBD2. The V segment lost 0 bases and the J segment 4 bases; nucleotides outside the gene matches: 8. Germline V CDR1 and CDR2: KGHSH, LQKENI. The CDR3 totals 17 residues. The DNA for the CDR3 is TGTGCCAGCTCACCACCAGACGTTAGCGGGGTTTACAATGAGCAGTTCTTC. Its translation is CASSPPDVSGVYNEQFF.

This clone was recorded only once. J is TRBJ2-7 and V is TRBV2; perhaps TRBD1 as D (6 bases). CDR1 is SNHLY, CDR2 FYNNEI, per germline. Trimming shortened V by 7 bases and J by 0 bases, and 13 bases separated the two germline ends. The CDR3 is 14 residues long. CDR3: CASIIDRNSYEQYF. For the CDR3, the DNA is TGTGCCAGCATTATAGACAGGAACTCCTACGAGCAGTACTTC.

This clone was recorded only once. The chain recombines TRBV5-1 with TRBJ2-3; D remains unclear. Trimming shortened V by 4 bases and J by 4 bases, and 13 bases separated the two germline ends. The CDR3 is 14 amino acids. Per germline, CDR1 SGHRS and CDR2 YFSETQ. The CDR3 DNA sequence: TGCGCCAGCAGCCTCGAGGACCGTCCAGATACGCAGTATTTT. It translates to CASSLEDRPDTQYF. Using reference TRBV5-1 and TRBJ2-3 for the parts outside the CDR3, the full variable domain is KAGVTQTPRYLIKTRGQQVTLSCSPISGHRSVSWYQQTPGQGLQFLFEYFSETQRNKGNFPGRFSGRQFSNSRSEMNVSTLELGDSALYLCASSLEDRPDTQYFGPGTRLTVL.

This clone was counted only a few times. The chain employs TRBV5-1 and TRBJ2-3; D remains ambiguous. CDR3 size: 14 residues. Germline-derived CDR1 and CDR2 are SGHRS and YFSETQ. The V end was cut by 3 bases, the J end by 1 base, with 9 bases between. CDR3 sequence: CASSSAVGTDTQYF. The DNA of the CDR3 is TGCGCCAGCAGCTCCGCAGTGGGCACAGATACGCAGTATTTT.